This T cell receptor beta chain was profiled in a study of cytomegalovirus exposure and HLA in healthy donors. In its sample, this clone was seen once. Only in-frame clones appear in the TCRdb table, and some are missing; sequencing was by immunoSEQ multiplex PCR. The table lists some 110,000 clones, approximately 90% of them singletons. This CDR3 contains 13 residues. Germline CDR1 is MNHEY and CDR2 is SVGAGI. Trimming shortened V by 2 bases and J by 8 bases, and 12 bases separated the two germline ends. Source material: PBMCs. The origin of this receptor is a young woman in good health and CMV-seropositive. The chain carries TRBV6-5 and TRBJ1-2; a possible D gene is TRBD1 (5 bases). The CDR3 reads CASSYTRQFGYTF. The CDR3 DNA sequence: TGTGCCAGCAGTTACACCAGACAGTTCGGCTACACCTTC.